This TCR beta chain came from a study of technical replicates of blood from a few donors. Assay: immunoSEQ multiplex PCR; the TCRdb copy retains only in-frame clones and omits some. This repertoire shows about 93,000 clones, about 95% found once; its top ten account for more than 0.2%. V shed 4 bases and J 8 bases; nucleotides not matched to a gene: 13. CDR1 and CDR2 (germline): MNHEY, SMNVEV (reference sequence). This CDR3 has 15 residues. V is TRBV27 and J is TRBJ2-7; 8 bases agree with TRBD2. Material: T cells isolated from PBMCs. This receptor was identified in a human donor in good health. The CDR3 spells CASSSPSREGLKQYF. The CDR3 nucleotides read TGTGCCAGCAGTTCCCCCAGCCGGGAGGGCCTAAAGCAGTACTTC.